Reported below is one T cell receptor (beta chain). Naive CD8 cells were CD45RO-negative, positively selected for CCR7, excluding terminally differentiated effector memory CD45RA+ cells. This sample is drawn from a study of shared clonotypes between healthy human individuals. Data came from immunoSEQ multiplex PCR; TCRdb stores just in-frame clones and leaves some out. The sample gives hundreds of thousands of clones, around 96% of which show up once; around 0.1% is in the top ten. Sequenced input: naive CD8+ T cells sorted from blood. The TCR comes from a woman in her 30s in good health.

The CDR3 DNA is TGTGCCAGCAGTTCCGGGACAGGGGGAAAATCACCCCTCCACTTT. Protein: CASSSGTGGKSPLHF. The rearrangement uses TRBV27 and TRBJ1-6; TRBD1 matches 11 bases. Germline trimming cut 4 bases from V and 10 bases from J; bases unmatched to any gene: 6. Germline V gene lookup returns CDR1 MNHEY and CDR2 SMNVEV (reference sequence). The CDR3 length is 15 residues.